This entry lists 13 T cell receptor beta chains sequenced from one sample in a study of blood T cell repertoires in COVID-19. Repertoires were generated with immunoSEQ multiplex PCR, while TCRdb's copy carries only in-frame clones and drops some. This table has roughly 200,000 clones, about 87% appearing once. Sequencing was done on a sample of PBMCs or T cells enriched from blood (not recorded which). These receptors were obtained from a woman aged 25 to 39 who had recovered from COVID-19.

The chain combines TRBV7-9 with TRBJ1-5, with TRBD1 matching 9 bases. CDR3 size: 18 residues. Germline lookup yields CDR1 SEHNR and CDR2 FQNEAQ (reference sequence). Trimming at V came to 5 bases and at J to 4 bases, leaving 15 bases not matched to a gene. CDR3 DNA sequence: TGTGCCAGCAGCCCAGCGGGGCGGACAGGGGTTTGGAATCAGCCCCAGCATTTT. It codes for CASSPAGRTGVWNQPQHF.

The chain uses TRBV19 and TRBJ2-3, with D tentatively TRBD1 (5 bases). Trimming stripped 1 base from V and 6 bases from J, with 11 bases between. Germline V gene sequence: CDR1 LNHDA, CDR2 SQIVND (reference sequence). The CDR3 loop spans 14 amino acids. In nucleotides, the CDR3 is TGTGCCAGTAGTATAGGACAAGGGGCGGATACGCAGTATTTT. It specifies CASSIGQGADTQYF.

CDR3 residues: CASSQAQTSGNTIYF. DNA for the CDR3: TGTGCCAGCAGCCAAGCACAGACCTCTGGAAACACCATATATTTT. This rearrangement joins TRBV3-1 (or the pseudogene TRBV3-2) to TRBJ1-3; D is ambiguous. Per the germline V gene, CDR1 is LGHDT and CDR2 is YNNKEL (reference sequence). V was shortened by 1 base and J by 0 bases, with 7 bases between the two germline ends. CDR3 size: 15 residues.

The chain recombines TRBV19 with TRBJ1-2; maybe TRBD1 (5 bases). CDR1 is LNHDA and CDR2 is SQIVND in the germline V gene (reference sequence). V lost 3 bases and J 5 bases, leaving 16 bases between the germline ends. This CDR3 has 15 amino acids. The CDR3 spells CASSMAGLVSYGYTF. The CDR3, as DNA: TGTGCCAGTAGTATGGCAGGGTTGGTATCATATGGCTACACCTTC.

CDR3: CASRSGGGLYNEQFF. CDR3 in DNA: TGTGCCAGCAGATCCGGGGGGGGTCTCTACAATGAGCAGTTCTTC. This sequence joins TRBV2 and TRBJ2-1, with 8 bases fitting TRBD2. This CDR3 is built from 15 residues. Germline CDR1 SNHLY, CDR2 FYNNEI. J was trimmed by 3 bases and V by 6 bases; bases with no gene match: 7.

The gene calls are TRBV5-6 and TRBJ2-3, with D perhaps TRBD1 (5 bases). CDR1 is SGHDT, CDR2 YYEEEE, per germline. V was cut by 1 base and J by 1 base, with 13 bases left in between. The CDR3 spans 16 residues. CDR3 sequence reads: CASSLRVREGTDTQYF. The CDR3 coding sequence is TGTGCCAGCAGCTTGAGGGTCAGGGAAGGCACAGATACGCAGTATTTT. Filled out from reference TRBV5-6 and TRBJ2-3, the complete variable domain reads DAGVTQSPTHLIKTRGQQVTLRCSPKSGHDTVSWYQQALGQGPQFIFQYYEEEERQRGNFPDRFSGHQFPNYSSELNVNALLLGDSALYLCASSLRVREGTDTQYFGPGTRLTVL.

The V gene is TRBV4-1, the J gene TRBJ1-2, with no clear D. The CDR3 has 14 amino acids. Trimming removed 4 bases at V and 8 bases at J, with 17 bases between. CDR1 and CDR2 (germline): MGHRA, YSYEKL. The CDR3 region has the DNA TGCGCCAGCAGCCGGCCGGGAACGAGTTTGGGCTACACCTTC. Residues: CASSRPGTSLGYTF.

The chain is built from TRBV12-3 or TRBV12-4 and TRBJ1-2, with D unresolved. The CDR3 covers 11 residues. V lost 4 bases and J lost 8, with 8 bases in between. The CDR3 DNA reads as TGTGCCAGCAGTTCCTTGGGCGGCTACACCTTC. Amino acids: CASSSLGGYTF.

This clone was detected only a few times. The chain joins TRBV19 to TRBJ2-7, with D perhaps TRBD2 (5 bases). This CDR3 has 14 residues. V was trimmed by 3 bases and J by 3 bases, leaving 12 bases between them. Germline CDR1 and CDR2: LNHDA and SQIVND (reference sequence). CDR3 loop: CASSIPGIHYEQYF. As DNA, the CDR3 is TGTGCCAGTAGTATTCCCGGGATACACTACGAGCAGTACTTC.

This clone came up once. The CDR3 coding sequence is TGTGCCAGCAGCTACACGGGAAGGGGGCTCACTGAAGCTTTCTTT. Translation gives CASSYTGRGLTEAFF. The rearrangement links TRBV7-6 to TRBJ1-1; 7 bases are a match to TRBD1. The CDR3 is made up of 15 amino acids. The germline V gene encodes CDR1 SGHVS and CDR2 FNYEAQ. V dropped 4 bases and J dropped 4; count of bases not matched to a gene: 9.

The chain links TRBV2 to TRBJ2-5, with TRBD2 matching over 11 bases. The CDR3 spans 15 residues. Germline CDR1 SNHLY, CDR2 FYNNEI. Germline trimming cut 6 bases from V and 4 bases from J; bases unmatched to any gene: 7. CDR3 region: CASRIAGGPRETQYF. In DNA, the CDR3 is TGTGCCAGCAGAATAGCGGGGGGGCCCAGAGAGACCCAGTACTTC. Together with reference TRBV2 and TRBJ2-5, the CDR3 gives the full variable domain: EPEVTQTPSHQVTQMGQEVILRCVPISNHLYFYWYRQILGQKVEFLVSFYNNEISEKSEIFDDQFSVERPDGSNFTLKIRSTKLEDSAMYFCASRIAGGPRETQYFGPGTRLLVL.

The chain joins TRBV19 to TRBJ1-1; D is uncertain. The CDR3 length is 14 residues. Germline CDR1 and CDR2: LNHDA and SQIVND (reference sequence). The V and J ends lost 6 bases and 1 base respectively, with 12 bases between them. The CDR3 bases are TGTGCCAGTAGCAACCTTGGAGGGAACACTGAAGCTTTCTTT. Translated: CASSNLGGNTEAFF. Full variable domain (missing parts from reference TRBV19 and TRBJ1-1): DGGITQSPKYLFRKEGQNVTLSCEQNLNHDAMYWYRQDPGQGLRLIYYSQIVNDFQKGDIAEGYSVSREKKESFPLTVTSAQKNPTAFYLCASSNLGGNTEAFFGQGTRLTVV.

CDR3 DNA: TGTGCCAGCTCCCCAAATACAGGGGGCTCTGGAAACACCATATATTTT. Protein product: CASSPNTGGSGNTIYF. The V gene is TRBV18, the J gene TRBJ1-3, with 8 bases identical to TRBD1. The CDR3 covers 16 residues. V was pared by 6 bases and J by 0 bases, with 7 bases of the junction left unmatched. The V gene's germline CDR1 is KGHSH and CDR2 LQKENI.